This T cell receptor (beta chain) was retrieved from a study of blood T cell repertoires in COVID-19. CDR1 and CDR2 from the germline V gene are LGHDT and YNNKEL (reference sequence). V lost 3 bases to trimming and J lost 6 bases, with 5 bases between them. The CDR3 has 11 amino acids. As processed by the authors: By means of reference gene primer amplification, nucleated cell counts were estimated. Sequenced by immunoSEQ multiplex PCR; TCRdb stores in-frame clones only, minus some. The V and J calls and clone size are taken from that table; D and trimming were inferred from the DNA. The sample lists around 300,000 clones, 75% to 90% occurring once.

V and J are TRBV3-1 (or the pseudogene TRBV3-2) and TRBJ1-2; no clear D gene. This sequence originates from a young woman who had recovered from COVID-19. Sequencing input: peripheral blood. DNA for the CDR3: TGTGCCAGCAGCCAGAGGGATGGCTACACCTTC. This translates into CASSQRDGYTF.